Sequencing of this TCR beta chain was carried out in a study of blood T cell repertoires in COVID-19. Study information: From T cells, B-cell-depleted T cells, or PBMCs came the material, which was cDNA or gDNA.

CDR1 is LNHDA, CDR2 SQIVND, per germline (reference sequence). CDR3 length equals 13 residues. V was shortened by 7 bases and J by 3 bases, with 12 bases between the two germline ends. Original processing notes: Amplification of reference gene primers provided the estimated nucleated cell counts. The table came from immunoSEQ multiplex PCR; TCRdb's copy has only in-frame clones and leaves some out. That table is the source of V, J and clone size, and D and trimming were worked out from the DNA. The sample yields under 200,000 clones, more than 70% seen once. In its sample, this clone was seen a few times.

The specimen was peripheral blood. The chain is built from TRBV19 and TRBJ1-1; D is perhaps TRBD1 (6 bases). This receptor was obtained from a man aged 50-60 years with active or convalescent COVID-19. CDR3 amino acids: CASTHRADTEAFF. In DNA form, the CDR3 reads TGTGCCAGTACCCACAGGGCGGACACTGAAGCTTTCTTT.